This TCR beta chain emerged from a study of T cells after yellow fever vaccination. Study-wide results and limits: Although the secondary response was weaker, it peaked faster, at day 5 versus 15.

V dropped 3 bases and J dropped 5; count of bases not matched to a gene: 18. Per germline, CDR1 SGHRS and CDR2 YFSETQ. CDR3 length: 18 residues. MiXCR, applied by TCRdb to the 5' RACE reads, yields one record per CDR3 protein. Of a few hundred thousand distinct CDR3 sequences listed, approximately 4.5% are singletons. Ten or more counts support this clonotype. No antigen is known for it. The gene calls are TRBV5-1 and TRBJ1-1, with 8 nucleotides matching TRBD1. This TCR derives from a man in his late teens or twenties who received the YFV17D yellow fever vaccine. Source: PBMCs, taken 15 days after the yellow fever booster vaccination. CDR3 in amino acids: CASSSVVPGQAGSTEAFF. In nucleotides, the CDR3 is TGCGCCAGCAGCTCCGTTGTCCCGGGACAGGCCGGGAGTACTGAAGCTTTCTTT.